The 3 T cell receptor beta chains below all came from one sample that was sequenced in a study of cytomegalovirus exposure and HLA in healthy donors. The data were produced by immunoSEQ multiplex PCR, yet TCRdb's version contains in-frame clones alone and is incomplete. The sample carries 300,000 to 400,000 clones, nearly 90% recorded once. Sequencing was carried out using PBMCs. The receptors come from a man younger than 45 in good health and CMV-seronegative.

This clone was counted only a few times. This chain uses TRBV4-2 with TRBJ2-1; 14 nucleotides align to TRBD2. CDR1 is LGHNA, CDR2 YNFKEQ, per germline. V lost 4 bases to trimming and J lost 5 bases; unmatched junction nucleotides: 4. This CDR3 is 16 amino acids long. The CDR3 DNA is TGTGCCAGCAGCCGCCCGGGACTAGCGGGGGACAATGAGCAGTTCTTC. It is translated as CASSRPGLAGDNEQFF.

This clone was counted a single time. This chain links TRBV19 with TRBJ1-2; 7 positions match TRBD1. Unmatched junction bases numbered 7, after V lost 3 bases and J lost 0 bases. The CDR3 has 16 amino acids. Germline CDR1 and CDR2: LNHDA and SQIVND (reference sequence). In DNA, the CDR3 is TGTGCCAGTAGTATTGAGGGGGCCTCACCTAACTATGGCTACACCTTC. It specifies CASSIEGASPNYGYTF.

The CDR3 region has the DNA TGTGCCAGCAGTGATCAGGACAGGACAATCTCTGGAAACACCATATATTTT. Protein product: CASSDQDRTISGNTIYF. V usage is TRBV6-1 and J usage is TRBJ1-3, with TRBD1 matching 7 bases. The CDR3 runs 17 residues. The germline CDR1 and CDR2 sequences are MNHNS and SASEGT. Losses at the gene ends were 3 bases for V and 0 bases for J; bases not matched to a gene: 8.